A single sample gave rise to the 22 T cell receptor beta chains below, sequenced in a study of regulatory T cells in long-lasting Graves disease. Relying on iRepertoire HTBI primers and Arm-PCR of CDR3 regions, the team built TCR beta libraries. Using its own MiXCR run on the multiplex PCR reads, TCRdb lists one record per CDR3 protein. The sample has 500,000 or so distinct CDR3 sequences; about 16% are singletons. Time point in this sample: newly diagnosed GD, antithyroid drugs for less than 3 months. From RNA extracted from PBMCs, the TCR library was made. The data were also submitted as part of a second study, on T cells in Graves' hyperthyroidism and ophthalmopathy.

Sequences were derived from peripheral blood mononuclear cells (PBMCs), sampled at new diagnosis, from a patient treated with antithyroid drugs. The receptors shown here come from a woman aged 40 to 65 with Graves disease.

This clonotype showed up many times. V usage is TRBV11-2 and J usage is TRBJ2-5; 10 bases agree with TRBD1. CDR1 and CDR2 from the germline V gene are SGHAT and FQNNGV. This CDR3 has 17 residues. V shed 2 bases, J shed 0 bases, and the junction held 6 bases outside the gene matches. Here the CDR3 DNA reads TGTGCCAGCAGCTTACTTAGGACAGGGGGAGACCAAGAGACCCAGTACTTC. Translated, it gives CASSLLRTGGDQETQYF.

The chain has TRBV7-3 and TRBJ2-1; 10 positions match TRBD2. Germline V gives CDR1 SGHTA, CDR2 FQGTGA. The V gene end was trimmed by 5 bases and the J gene end by 7 bases; junction bases not matched to a gene: 8. This CDR3 is 15 amino acids long. The CDR3 coding sequence is TGTGCCAGCAGCCGGAGCGGGGGGGCCAGAAATGAGCAGTTCTTC. Translating gives CASSRSGGARNEQFF.

This rearrangement joins TRBV5-4 to TRBJ2-2; maybe TRBD1 (6 bases). This CDR3 comprises 14 residues. Germline-derived CDR1 and CDR2 are SGHNT and YYREEE (reference sequence). V dropped 4 bases and J dropped 4 bases, with 11 bases sitting between them. In nucleotides, the CDR3 is TGTGCCAGCAGCCCACAGGGTACCACCGGGGAGCTGTTTTTT. Its protein product is CASSPQGTTGELFF.

The rearrangement links TRBV6-2 or TRBV6-3 to TRBJ2-5, with D hard to call. Trimming shortened V by 6 bases and J by 5 bases, and 13 bases separated the two germline ends. CDR1 is MNHEY and CDR2 is SVGEGT in the germline V gene. This CDR3 has 13 residues. The CDR3 nucleotides read TGTGCCAGCAGCCCAAAACACTGGGAGACCCAGTACTTC. Translated: CASSPKHWETQYF.

This clonotype showed up many times. This sequence joins TRBV7-8 and TRBJ2-5, with 7 nucleotides matching TRBD1. Germline values: CDR1 SGHVS, CDR2 FQNEAQ. J was trimmed by 6 bases and V by 5 bases; bases with no gene match: 9. CDR3 length: 14 residues. The CDR3 DNA reads as TGTGCCAGCAGCGCAGACAGGGTATTTAAGACCCAGTACTTC. It encodes CASSADRVFKTQYF.

This clonotype was found many times. The rearrangement joins TRBV12-3 or TRBV12-4 to TRBJ1-5; D gene unclear. The CDR3 spans 13 residues. Trimming took off 6 bases at V and 4 bases at J, with 10 bases between the two ends. The CDR3 DNA reads as TGTGCCAGCAGCCCCTCCAGTAATCAGCCCCAGCATTTT. Its protein is CASSPSSNQPQHF.

There are a few counts of this clonotype. At one of its ends the junction is not consistent with the germline gene, which may arise from a read error. The chain couples TRBV4-1 to TRBJ1-4, with a tentative D call TRBD1 (5 bases). CDR3 length: 14 amino acids. Germline CDR1 MGHRA, CDR2 YSYEKL. CDR3 residues: CASSQDRADERLFF. DNA of the CDR3: TGCGCCAGCAGCCAAGACAGGGCAGATGAAAGACTGTTTTTT.

In its sample, this clonotype was seen many times. The V gene is TRBV20-1, the J gene TRBJ2-5; 14 bases line up with TRBD2. The CDR3 length is 12 residues. Germline V CDR1 and CDR2: DFQATT, SNEGSKA (reference sequence). DNA of the CDR3: TGCAGCGGACTAGCGGGGGGAGAGACCCAGTACTTC. Residues: CSGLAGGETQYF.

This clonotype came up many times. The J gene is TRBJ2-2, the V gene TRBV12-3 or TRBV12-4, with TRBD2 matching over 10 bases. Trimming removed 1 base from V and 4 bases from J; junction bases left unmatched: 12. The CDR3 sequence is 19 residues long. In nucleotides, the CDR3 is TGTGCCAGCAGTTTAGTGCTAGCGGGGGCCGCGGGGAGCACCGGGGAGCTGTTTTTT. Translating gives CASSLVLAGAAGSTGELFF.

This clonotype was picked up many times. The V and J genes are TRBV20-1 and TRBJ1-2; no firm D call. Trimming removed 3 bases from V and 7 bases from J, with 18 bases in between. This CDR3 contains 14 residues. The germline V gene has CDR1 DFQATT and CDR2 SNEGSKA (reference sequence). The CDR3 here is CSASQRLDIGGYTF. CDR3 sequence (DNA): TGCAGTGCTAGCCAGAGGTTGGATATCGGTGGCTACACCTTC.

The rearrangement joins TRBV19 to TRBJ1-1; D unclear. CDR1 is LNHDA, CDR2 SQIVND, per germline (reference sequence). CDR3 length: 13 amino acids. Deletions cut 6 bases from V and 6 bases from J, with 14 bases between. CDR3 amino acids: CASRNLGGSEAFF. Written as DNA, the CDR3 is TGTGCCAGTAGGAACCTCGGAGGATCTGAAGCTTTCTTT.

This clonotype has at least ten counts. This chain connects TRBV7-2 to TRBJ2-4; D is uncertain. Between the trimmed V and J ends, which lost 2 bases and 7 bases, there was a span of 3 bases. The CDR3 has 11 residues. Looked up from germline, CDR1 is SGHTA and CDR2 is FQGNSA. CDR3 coding DNA: TGTGCCAGCAGCTTAACGAACATTCAGTACTTC. Translated: CASSLTNIQYF.

The rearrangement links TRBV20-1 to TRBJ1-1; possible D gene TRBD1, 6 bases. CDR3 size: 12 residues. Per germline, CDR1 DFQATT and CDR2 SNEGSKA (reference sequence). Trimming shortened V by 6 bases and J by 5 bases, and 13 bases separated the two germline ends. The CDR3 loop reads CSAEGVGTEAFF. CDR3 nucleotides: TGCAGTGCGGAGGGGGTTGGGACTGAAGCTTTCTTT.

This clonotype was seen at least ten times. The V gene is TRBV3-1, the J gene TRBJ1-1, with unresolved D. Germline V CDR1 and CDR2: LGHDT, YNNKEL (reference sequence). The ends were cut back, 0 bases at V and 4 bases at J, with 12 bases in the middle. The CDR3 runs to 15 residues. Here the CDR3 reads CASSQEIMARTEAFF. The CDR3 nucleotides are TGTGCCAGCAGCCAAGAGATTATGGCTCGCACTGAAGCTTTCTTT. Full variable domain (outside the CDR3, taken from reference TRBV3-1 and TRBJ1-1): DTAVSQTPKYLVTQMGNDKSIKCEQNLGHDTMYWYKQDSKKFLKIMFSYNNKELIINETVPNRFSPKSPDKAHLNLHINSLELGDSAVYFCASSQEIMARTEAFFGQGTRLTVV.

This clonotype was recorded at least ten times. This chain joins TRBV5-1 and TRBJ1-6; weak D call: TRBD1 (5 bases). The CDR3 is 15 amino acids. V gave up 0 bases and J gave up 7 bases, with 11 bases separating them. Germline CDR1 reads SGHRS; CDR2 reads YFSETQ. The CDR3 DNA sequence: TGCGCCAGCAGCTTGGATGTAGGGGAGAATTCACCCCTCCACTTT. It encodes CASSLDVGENSPLHF.

This clonotype showed up just a few times. The rearrangement joins TRBV7-9 to TRBJ2-5, with 10 bases that match TRBD2. The CDR3 consists of 16 residues. The V gene end was trimmed by 4 bases and the J gene end by 4 bases; junction bases not matched to a gene: 9. Germline V gene data show CDR1 as SEHNR and CDR2 as FQNEAQ (reference sequence). This chain's CDR3 is CASSSPAGGPLETQYF. The CDR3 nucleotides read TGTGCCAGCAGCTCCCCAGCGGGGGGGCCTTTAGAGACCCAGTACTTC.

This clonotype was seen repeatedly, ten times or more. The rearrangement links TRBV3-1 to TRBJ1-1; D is perhaps TRBD1 (5 bases). The germline CDR1 and CDR2 sequences are LGHDT and YNNKEL (reference sequence). Trimming pared 3 bases from V and 0 bases from J, leaving 8 bases between. The CDR3 is 14 residues long. The CDR3 DNA reads TGTGCCAGCAGCCAGACGGGACTGAACACTGAAGCTTTCTTT. The encoded protein is CASSQTGLNTEAFF. The entire variable domain, with the rest obtained from reference TRBV3-1 and TRBJ1-1, is as follows: DTAVSQTPKYLVTQMGNDKSIKCEQNLGHDTMYWYKQDSKKFLKIMFSYNNKELIINETVPNRFSPKSPDKAHLNLHINSLELGDSAVYFCASSQTGLNTEAFFGQGTRLTVV.

This clonotype showed up many times. This rearrangement joins TRBV6-2 or TRBV6-3 to TRBJ1-1; no reliable D call. V lost 0 bases to trimming and J lost 5 bases, with 16 bases between them. The V gene's germline CDR1 is MNHEY and CDR2 SVGEGT. CDR3 length: 16 residues. CDR3 sequence reads: CASSYSSGRPSTEAFF. For the CDR3, the DNA is TGTGCCAGCAGTTACTCTTCGGGCAGACCGAGTACTGAAGCTTTCTTT.

This clonotype came up a few times. Likely a read error: the CDR3 ends without its conserved phenylalanine or tryptophan. This rearrangement joins TRBV12-3 or TRBV12-4 to TRBJ2-3, with no clear D. The CDR3 sequence is 16 residues long. V gave up 4 bases and J gave up 2 bases, with 16 bases separating them. CDR3 loop: CASSSAQLHYTDTQYS. The CDR3, as DNA: TGTGCCAGCAGTTCCGCACAGCTCCATTACACAGATACGCAGTATTCT.

This clonotype was observed many times. The V call is TRBV6-1, the J call TRBJ1-5, with 7 bases aligning to TRBD1. Per the germline V gene, CDR1 is MNHNS and CDR2 is SASEGT. This CDR3 is 14 amino acids long. J was trimmed by 6 bases and V by 6 bases; bases with no gene match: 8. The CDR3 loop is CASSLEGGGQPQHF. In DNA, the CDR3 is TGTGCCAGCAGCCTGGAAGGGGGCGGTCAGCCCCAGCATTTT.

CDR3 bases: TGTGCCAGCAGCCAAGGAGGAGTTGGCGAGCAGTACTTC. It specifies CASSQGGVGEQYF. The chain has TRBV3-1 and TRBJ2-7; D not certain. CDR3 size: 13 residues. Trimming cost V 1 base and J 6 bases, with 10 bases left between them. Germline values: CDR1 LGHDT, CDR2 YNNKEL (reference sequence).

This clonotype was seen at least ten times. The chain is built from TRBV2 and TRBJ2-7, with D unclear. Trimming removed 4 bases at V and 1 base at J, with 2 bases between. This CDR3 is 11 amino acids long. Per the germline V gene, CDR1 is SNHLY and CDR2 is FYNNEI. CDR3 in DNA: TGTGCCAGCAGTGTGTCCTACGAGCAGTACTTC. Its protein is CASSVSYEQYF.